This TCR beta chain was found in a study of cytomegalovirus exposure and HLA in healthy donors. Study results and limitations: Rare sequences made up most TCRs, while some public TCRs were found in many donors.

In the PCR, 60 Vbeta and 13 Jbeta primers were used. Methods used by the authors: Later analysis identified roughly 84 million unique TCR beta chains, roughly 11 million shared. The assay was immunoSEQ multiplex PCR, and TCRdb's table has in-frame clones only and misses some. From that table come the V and J calls and clone size; the DNA was used to work out D and trimming. The repertoire holds tens of thousands of clones, with about 70% as singletons. Between the trimmed V and J ends, which lost 4 bases and 2 bases, there was a span of 8 bases. This CDR3 contains 14 residues. Germline V gene lookup returns CDR1 LGHNA and CDR2 YNFKEQ. This clone was detected only a few times. What it binds is not known.

The sequencing input was PBMCs. The chain combines TRBV4-2 with TRBJ1-4; possibly TRBD1 for D (5 bases). This receptor was taken from a man younger than 45 in good health and CMV-seronegative. CDR3 in DNA: TGTGCCAGCAGCCCCCAGGGTACTAATGAAAAACTGTTTTTT. Residues: CASSPQGTNEKLFF.